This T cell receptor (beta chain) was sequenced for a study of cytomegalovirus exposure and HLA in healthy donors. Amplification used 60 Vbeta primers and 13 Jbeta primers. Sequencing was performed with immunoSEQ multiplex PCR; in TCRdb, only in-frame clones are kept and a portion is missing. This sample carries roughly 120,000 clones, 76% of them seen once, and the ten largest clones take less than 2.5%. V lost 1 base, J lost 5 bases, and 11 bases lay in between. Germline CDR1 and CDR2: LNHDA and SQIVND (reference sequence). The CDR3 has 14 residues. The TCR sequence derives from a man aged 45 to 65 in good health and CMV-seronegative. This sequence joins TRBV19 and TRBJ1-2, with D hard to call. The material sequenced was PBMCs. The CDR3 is CASSIGGRFYGYTF. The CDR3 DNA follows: TGTGCCAGTAGTATAGGAGGGAGATTTTATGGCTACACCTTC.